This T cell receptor (beta chain) was recorded in a study of blood T cell repertoires in COVID-19. Trimming at V came to 5 bases and at J to 6 bases, leaving 6 bases not matched to a gene. Germline CDR1 SQVTM, CDR2 ANQGSEA. CDR3 length: 14 amino acids. Using immunoSEQ multiplex PCR, the repertoire was profiled, and TCRdb retains in-frame clones only, with some absent. Of 200,000 to 250,000 clones listed, around 86% are singletons. This clone was observed a handful of times. Specimen: peripheral blood. The sequence came from a woman over 75 with COVID-19, enrolled during active disease. The chain couples TRBV29-1 to TRBJ1-3, with TRBD1 matching 11 bases. Written as DNA, the CDR3 is TGCAGCGTTACGGACAGGGGGCGGAAAAACACCATATATTTT. This encodes CSVTDRGRKNTIYF.